This is a list of T cell receptor beta chains from one sample in a study of shared clonotypes between healthy human individuals. Produced via immunoSEQ multiplex PCR; TCRdb's table is partial and in-frame only. The table shows some 2,000,000 clones, with about 95% occurring only once. The sequencing sample was made of naive CD8+ T cells sorted from blood. The source is a man aged 18 to 29 in good health. The CDR3 runs from the conserved cysteine through the conserved F or W.

v_gene	len	j_gene	CDR3aa
TRBV13	16	TRBJ2-4	CASSLAGVEAKNIQYF
TRBV5-1	15	TRBJ2-5	CASSLGLAGVETQYF
TRBV27	14	TRBJ2-7	CASSWAGGQYEQYF
TRBV19	11	TRBJ2-2	CASKMAGELFF
TRBV13	13	TRBJ1-5	CASSFDGNQPQHF
TRBV7-6	12	TRBJ2-7	CASSLVGAEQYF
TRBV5-6	16	TRBJ2-7	CASSLVPGLETYEQYF
TRBV19	16	TRBJ2-7	CASSSDPTGRLSEQYF
TRBV10-3	12	TRBJ2-3	CAISENADTQYF
TRBV7-9	16	TRBJ2-7	CASSLAGTGEGYEQYF
TRBV5-1	13	TRBJ2-7	CASSFADSYEQYF
TRBV19	12	TRBJ1-2	CASSMHNYGYTF
TRBV2	14	TRBJ1-1	CASSEQGLNTEAFF
TRBV11-1	13	TRBJ2-2	CASSLENTGELFF
TRBV7-9	17	TRBJ2-3	CASSDTIEAGSTDTQYF
TRBV6-1	14	TRBJ2-3	CASKGAGEVDTQYF